The sequence of this T cell receptor beta chain was determined in a study of CD8+ T cells in alopecia areata. Study observations and caveats: Alphabeta T cells residing in normal skin are also sequenced in scalp samples. Many of the expanded lesional clones endured in scalp and blood while on tofacitinib.

CDR1 and CDR2 from the germline V gene are GTSNPN and SVGIG (reference sequence). The V and J ends lost 0 bases and 8 bases respectively, with 13 bases between them. This CDR3 contains 13 residues. Worth noting for this clone: The antigen is undetermined.

cDNA prepared by RNA extraction and subsequent reverse transcription served as the template for sequencing. This table comes from immunoSEQ multiplex PCR, and its TCRdb copy is limited to in-frame clones, with some not included. This sample carries under 350,000 clones, nearly 60% of them seen once, and the ten largest clones take 1.8%. Sample treatment: oral pan-JAK inhibitor, 5-10 mg twice daily. The source material was CD4+ T cells sorted from blood, sampled at week 24, from a patient treated with tofacitinib. This sequence joins TRBV30 and TRBJ1-2; no clear D. This receptor was taken from a human donor with alopecia areata. The CDR3 DNA reads as TGTGCCTGGAGTGTATTGCAACTCGGGGGCTACACCTTC. Its protein is CAWSVLQLGGYTF.